The 3 T cell receptor beta chains below come from one sample, sequenced in a study of T-cell memory formation after mild COVID-19. MiXCR was run by TCRdb on the 5' RACE reads, yielding one entry per CDR3 protein. The sample has nearly 350,000 distinct CDR3 sequences; 10% to 15% are singletons. Material: PBMCs or a T cell subset sorted from them (not recorded which). These receptors were taken from a man aged 18 to 30 who had mild COVID-19 (a few samples of this study predate the infection). Cell type and time point are not known.

This clonotype was picked up a small number of times. J is TRBJ1-5 and V is TRBV20-1; 8 nucleotides agree with TRBD1. Germline V lookup: CDR1 DFQATT, CDR2 SNEGSKA (reference sequence). V gave up 7 bases and J gave up 7 bases; unmatched junction bases: 12. This CDR3 contains 14 residues. The chain's CDR3 is CSVSQGAGNQPQHF. The CDR3 bases are TGCAGTGTTTCGCAGGGGGCGGGAAACCAGCCCCAGCATTTT.

This clonotype was counted between two and nine times. This chain connects TRBV20-1 to TRBJ2-7; the D gene is possibly TRBD1 (5 bases). This CDR3 comprises 14 residues. Germline lookup yields CDR1 DFQATT and CDR2 SNEGSKA (reference sequence). The ends were cut back, 5 bases at V and 6 bases at J, with 20 bases in the middle. Here the CDR3 DNA reads TGCAGTGCTCCGGATCCCCAGGGAATGAGCGAGCAGTACGTC. This translates into CSAPDPQGMSEQYV.

The V and J genes are TRBV7-9 and TRBJ1-2, with D hard to call. This CDR3 contains 13 residues. CDR1 is SEHNR, CDR2 FQNEAQ, per germline (reference sequence). Between the trimmed V and J ends, which lost 2 bases and 9 bases, there was a span of 13 bases. The CDR3 here is CASSLPGGRSYTF. CDR3 nucleotides: TGTGCCAGCAGCTTACCGGGCGGGCGAAGCTACACCTTC.